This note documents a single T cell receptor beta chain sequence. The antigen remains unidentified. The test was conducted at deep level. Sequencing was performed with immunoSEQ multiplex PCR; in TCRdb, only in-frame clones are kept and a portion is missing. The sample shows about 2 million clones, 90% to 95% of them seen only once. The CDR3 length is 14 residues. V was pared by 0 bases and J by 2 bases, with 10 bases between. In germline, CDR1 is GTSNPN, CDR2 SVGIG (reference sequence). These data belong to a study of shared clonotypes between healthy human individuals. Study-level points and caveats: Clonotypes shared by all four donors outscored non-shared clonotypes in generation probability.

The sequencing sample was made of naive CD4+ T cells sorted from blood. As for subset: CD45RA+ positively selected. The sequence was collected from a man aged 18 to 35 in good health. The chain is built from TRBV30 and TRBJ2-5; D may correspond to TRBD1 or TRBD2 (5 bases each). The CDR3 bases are TGTGCCTGGAGTGTATCATGGGGGCAAGAGACCCAGTACTTC. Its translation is CAWSVSWGQETQYF.